A single sample gave rise to the 25 T cell receptor beta chains below, sequenced in a study of T cell changes during pregnancy in multiple sclerosis. Generated by immunoSEQ multiplex PCR, the TCRdb table keeps only in-frame clones and is missing some. The sample yields about 75,000 clones, around 90% seen once. The sample was peripheral blood, taken in the first trimester of pregnancy. The source is a female donor in good health, enrolled as a control in a pregnancy study.

The chain uses TRBV14 and TRBJ1-3; 10 nucleotides align to TRBD1. The V segment lost 5 bases and the J segment 4 bases; nucleotides outside the gene matches: 8. The CDR3 length is 16 residues. The germline V gene encodes CDR1 SGHDN and CDR2 FVKESK. The CDR3 nucleotides read TGTGCCAGCAGCTTCAGACAGGGGGCTGCGGGAAACACCATATATTTT. Translation: CASSFRQGAAGNTIYF. The complete variable domain, with remaining parts taken from reference TRBV14 and TRBJ1-3, reads EAGVTQFPSHSVIEKGQTVTLRCDPISGHDNLYWYRRVMGKEIKFLLHFVKESKQDESGMPNNRFLAERTGGTYSTLKVQPAELEDSGVYFCASSFRQGAAGNTIYFGEGSWLTVV.

The CDR3 bases are TGTGCCAGCAGCCCCAGGGACATTGGGTTTAAGAACACTGAAGCTTTCTTT. It specifies CASSPRDIGFKNTEAFF. The rearrangement uses TRBV9 and TRBJ1-1, with D perhaps matching TRBD1 (6 bases). The germline V and J ends were trimmed by 4 bases and 1 base, with 20 bases remaining between them. The CDR3 has 17 residues. From germline, CDR1 is SGDLS and CDR2 YYNGEE.

The V gene is TRBV2, the J gene TRBJ1-1; D call uncertain. Germline CDR1 and CDR2: SNHLY and FYNNEI. V lost 7 bases to trimming and J lost 1 base, with 16 bases between them. The CDR3 length is 15 residues. CDR3 DNA: TGTGCCAGCACCCCCGATGCGGGCGCGAACACTGAAGCTTTCTTT. Protein sequence: CASTPDAGANTEAFF.

The rearrangement joins TRBV30 to TRBJ2-1, with 11 nucleotides matching TRBD2. Germline V gives CDR1 GTSNPN, CDR2 SVGIG (reference sequence). The V and J ends lost 3 bases and 3 bases, in that order; junction bases with no gene match: 4. This CDR3 contains 15 residues. CDR3 region: CAWRLAGGLYNEQFF. The CDR3 DNA reads TGTGCCTGGAGGCTAGCGGGAGGACTCTACAATGAGCAGTTCTTC. The full variable domain, its missing parts supplied by reference TRBV30 and TRBJ2-1, is SQTIHQWPATLVQPVGSPLSLECTVEGTSNPNLYWYRQAAGRGLQLLFYSVGIGQISSEVPQNLSASRPQDRQFILSSKKLLLSDSGFYLCAWRLAGGLYNEQFFGPGTRLTVL.

This clone was seen once. V is TRBV28 and J is TRBJ1-3; 8 bases map to TRBD1. The CDR3 has 15 amino acids. The V gene end was trimmed by 6 bases and the J gene end by 3 bases; junction bases not matched to a gene: 7. Germline CDR1 MDHEN, CDR2 SYDVKM. The CDR3 region is CASSASGTGGNTIYF. CDR3 sequence (DNA): TGTGCCAGCAGCGCATCCGGGACAGGTGGAAACACCATATATTTT.

The V gene is TRBV30, the J gene TRBJ2-5; D may be TRBD2 (6 bases). This CDR3 comprises 13 residues. Germline CDR1 is GTSNPN and CDR2 is SVGIG (reference sequence). Trimming took off 4 bases at V and 1 base at J, with 10 bases between the two ends. The CDR3 DNA reads TGTGCCTGGAAGAAGCGGGCCCAAGAGACCCAGTACTTC. Translating gives CAWKKRAQETQYF.

The chain combines TRBV4-1 with TRBJ2-7; 7 bases are a match to TRBD2. Germline CDR1 is MGHRA and CDR2 is YSYEKL. The junction had 5 bases not matched to a gene; V was cut back by 0 bases and J by 3 bases. The CDR3 has 15 residues. The CDR3 protein is CASSQDPGDYYEQYF. DNA of the CDR3: TGCGCCAGCAGCCAAGATCCGGGGGACTACTACGAGCAGTACTTC.

This chain joins TRBV21-1 and TRBJ2-7; the table's D call, TRBD2, was not checked against the DNA. TRBV21-1 is a pseudogene. CDR3 size: 17 residues. CDR3 coding DNA: TGTGCCAGCAGCCCGACGGGACTAGCGGGAGTACTCTACGAGCAGTACTTC. Amino acids: CASSPTGLAGVLYEQYF.

This chain links TRBV18 with TRBJ1-2; TRBD1 aligns across 8 bases. V shed 2 bases and J 8 bases; nucleotides not matched to a gene: 10. The CDR3 sequence is 15 residues long. CDR1 is KGHSH and CDR2 is LQKENI in the germline V gene. The CDR3 loop is CASSPRTGGVDGYTF. CDR3 coding DNA: TGTGCCAGCTCACCAAGAACAGGGGGGGTAGACGGCTACACCTTC.

V gene TRBV13 combines with J gene TRBJ2-1; 7 bases map to TRBD2. The CDR3 is 14 residues long. Trimming cost V 3 bases and J 4 bases; bases outside gene matches: 3. The germline V gene has CDR1 PRHDT and CDR2 FYEKMQ (reference sequence). The CDR3: CASSFASGYNEQFF. The CDR3 region has the DNA TGTGCCAGCAGCTTTGCTAGCGGATACAATGAGCAGTTCTTC.

The chain links TRBV30 to TRBJ1-1; D perhaps matches TRBD1 (6 bases). The V gene's germline CDR1 is GTSNPN and CDR2 SVGIG (reference sequence). V lost 4 bases and J 5 bases, leaving 17 bases between the germline ends. The CDR3 extends over 14 amino acids. CDR3 residues: CAWTPFRGETEAFF. CDR3 coding DNA: TGTGCCTGGACTCCTTTCAGGGGAGAAACTGAAGCTTTCTTT.

V is TRBV28 and J is TRBJ1-5; D remains unclear. The CDR3 consists of 13 residues. Germline assignment: CDR1 MDHEN and CDR2 SYDVKM. V lost 3 bases to trimming and J lost 8 bases, with 11 bases between them. DNA for the CDR3: TGTGCCAGCAGTTTTAGAACGATCGAGCCCCAGCATTTT. This sequence encodes CASSFRTIEPQHF.

This clone came up a few times. V gene TRBV5-4 combines with J gene TRBJ1-1, with 10 nucleotides matching TRBD1. This CDR3 contains 14 residues. V dropped 0 bases and J dropped 10; count of bases not matched to a gene: 6. CDR1 and CDR2 (germline): SGHNT, YYREEE (reference sequence). DNA of the CDR3: TGTGCCAGCAGCTTGGTGGGACAGGGGCGTGGAGCTTTCTTT. The encoded protein is CASSLVGQGRGAFF.

The chain joins TRBV7-2 to TRBJ2-7, with 12 bases matching TRBD2. Trimming cost V 5 bases and J 3 bases; bases outside gene matches: 8. The CDR3 extends over 16 amino acids. CDR1 and CDR2 from the germline V gene are SGHTA and FQGNSA. The CDR3 region has the DNA TGTGCCAGCAGCCCTTCCTCGACTAGCGGGAGCTACGAGCAGTACTTC. This gives the protein CASSPSSTSGSYEQYF.

The chain combines TRBV2 with TRBJ1-5; D is possibly TRBD1 (5 bases). Germline CDR1 reads SNHLY; CDR2 reads FYNNEI. CDR3 size: 13 residues. Trimming left V 7 bases short and J 5 bases short, with 12 bases between. The CDR3 loop reads CASIGQGHQPQHF. The CDR3 DNA follows: TGTGCCAGCATTGGCCAGGGCCATCAGCCCCAGCATTTT.

J is TRBJ1-1 and V is TRBV14; a possible D gene is TRBD1 (5 bases). V was shortened by 1 base and J by 4 bases, with 16 bases between the two germline ends. Germline V CDR1 and CDR2: SGHDN, FVKESK. This CDR3 region has 16 residues. The CDR3 here is CASSQGTSRRGTEAFF. In nucleotides, the CDR3 is TGTGCCAGCAGCCAAGGCACAAGCCGGAGGGGCACTGAAGCTTTCTTT.

This chain uses TRBV19 with TRBJ1-6, with D unclear. Germline V gene lookup returns CDR1 LNHDA and CDR2 SQIVND (reference sequence). The V and J ends lost 4 bases and 14 bases respectively, with 15 bases between them. The CDR3 sequence is 13 residues long. The CDR3 spells CASSTSEDSTLHF. The DNA of the CDR3 is TGTGCCAGTAGTACTTCCGAGGATAGTACCCTCCACTTT. The full variable domain, with the rest looked up from reference TRBV19 and TRBJ1-6, is DGGITQSPKYLFRKEGQNVTLSCEQNLNHDAMYWYRQDPGQGLRLIYYSQIVNDFQKGDIAEGYSVSREKKESFPLTVTSAQKNPTAFYLCASSTSEDSTLHFGNGTRLTVT.

V and J are TRBV7-9 and TRBJ1-5; 8 bases align to TRBD1. The ends lost 4 bases at V and 5 bases at J; junction bases unmatched: 13. The CDR3 covers 17 residues. Germline V gene data show CDR1 as SEHNR and CDR2 as FQNEAQ (reference sequence). CDR3 in amino acids: CASSSDRGTGGHQPQHF. CDR3 bases: TGTGCCAGCAGCTCCGACCGGGGGACAGGCGGGCATCAGCCCCAGCATTTT.

V gene TRBV5-5 combines with J gene TRBJ1-1; 9 bases match TRBD1. The CDR3 totals 13 residues. The germline V gene has CDR1 SGHKS and CDR2 YYEKEE (reference sequence). J was trimmed by 10 bases and V by 4 bases; bases with no gene match: 8. CDR3 DNA sequence: TGTGCCAGCAGCCAGGGGACAGGGAGCGCAGCTTTCTTT. It codes for CASSQGTGSAAFF.

The J gene is TRBJ1-1, the V gene TRBV6-5; 7 bases agree with TRBD1. The CDR3 spans 13 residues. CDR1 is MNHEY and CDR2 is SVGAGI in the germline V gene. With V trimmed by 6 bases and J by 1 base, 2 bases remained unmatched. CDR3: CASRWDRNTEAFF. In DNA form, the CDR3 reads TGTGCCAGCAGATGGGACAGGAACACTGAAGCTTTCTTT.

The chain links TRBV18 to TRBJ1-1; 9 bases agree with TRBD1. CDR3 length equals 17 residues. The V gene end was trimmed by 1 base and the J gene end by 0 bases; junction bases not matched to a gene: 6. In germline, CDR1 is KGHSH, CDR2 LQKENI. CDR3 residues: CASSPLRDRVMNTEAFF. CDR3 nucleotide sequence: TGTGCCAGCTCACCACTCCGGGACAGGGTAATGAACACTGAAGCTTTCTTT.

This chain uses TRBV5-1 with TRBJ2-7, with TRBD1 matching 8 bases. V was pared by 0 bases and J by 5 bases, with 13 bases of the junction left unmatched. CDR3 length: 17 residues. Germline V lookup: CDR1 SGHRS, CDR2 YFSETQ. The DNA of the CDR3 is TGCGCCAGCAGCTTGGAGTACGCAGGACAGGGTAAAGACGAGCAGTACTTC. Translation gives CASSLEYAGQGKDEQYF.

The chain carries TRBV6-5 and TRBJ2-1, with 7 bases identical to TRBD1. The V segment lost 9 bases and the J segment 0 bases; nucleotides outside the gene matches: 8. The CDR3 consists of 15 residues. The V gene's germline CDR1 is MNHEY and CDR2 SVGAGI. CDR3 DNA: TGTGCCAGTTCATACAGGGGACGCTCCTACAATGAGCAGTTCTTC. Protein sequence: CASSYRGRSYNEQFF.

This clone has only a few counts. The CDR3 region has the DNA TGTGCCAGAAGCTTGGGACTAGCGGGAGGGCTAAAGTCTAGCTCGTACAATGAGCAGTTCTTC. Amino acid sequence: CARSLGLAGGLKSSSYNEQFF. This chain links TRBV5-3 with TRBJ2-1, with 14 nucleotides matching TRBD2. TRBV5-3 is identified as an open reading frame with a role that is uncertain. With 0 bases clipped from V and 4 bases from J, the junction kept 15 bases outside the gene matches. This CDR3 spans 21 amino acids.

This clone was seen only a few times. J is TRBJ2-7 and V is TRBV19; TRBD1 is a possible D gene (5 bases). This CDR3 has 13 residues. The V and J ends lost 0 bases and 4 bases respectively, with 7 bases between them. The germline CDR1 and CDR2 sequences are LNHDA and SQIVND (reference sequence). The CDR3 protein is CASSIEAGYEQYF. The CDR3 DNA sequence: TGTGCCAGTAGTATAGAGGCAGGGTACGAGCAGTACTTC.